This T cell receptor (beta chain) was identified during a study of beta chain features in type 1 diabetes. For the study at large: Patients looked much like healthy donors when it came to age, gender and cell yields. The samples had roughly 110,000,000 sorted cells examined in all.

Every isolated RNA sample was fully reverse transcribed, so sequencing captured expressed TCRB transcripts. Regulatory, naive and central memory T cell samples averaged approximately 3.9 million reads. Measured with immunoSEQ multiplex PCR; TCRdb has only the in-frame clones, and not every one. Of about 260,000 clones listed, approximately 20% were seen once; the top ten hold 0.028%. The study's findings and limits: Any PCR bias toward short templates would affect both groups alike. For Type 1 diabetes patients, all four CD4+ subsets carried TCRB CDR3s that were moderately but significantly shorter.

Looked up from germline, CDR1 is SGDLS and CDR2 is YYNGEE. After removal of 4 bases from V and 7 bases from J, the junction contained 8 bases not matched to a gene. The CDR3 runs to 14 residues. This clone was seen a few times. What it binds is not known. This clonotype was obtained from a woman between 40 and 55 years old with type 1 diabetes. The V and J genes are TRBV9 and TRBJ2-3, with 8 positions matching TRBD2. What was sequenced was naive CD4+ T cells from blood. The CDR3 spells CASSTPGTRNTQYF. CDR3 bases: TGTGCCAGCAGCACGCCCGGGACTAGAAATACGCAGTATTTT.